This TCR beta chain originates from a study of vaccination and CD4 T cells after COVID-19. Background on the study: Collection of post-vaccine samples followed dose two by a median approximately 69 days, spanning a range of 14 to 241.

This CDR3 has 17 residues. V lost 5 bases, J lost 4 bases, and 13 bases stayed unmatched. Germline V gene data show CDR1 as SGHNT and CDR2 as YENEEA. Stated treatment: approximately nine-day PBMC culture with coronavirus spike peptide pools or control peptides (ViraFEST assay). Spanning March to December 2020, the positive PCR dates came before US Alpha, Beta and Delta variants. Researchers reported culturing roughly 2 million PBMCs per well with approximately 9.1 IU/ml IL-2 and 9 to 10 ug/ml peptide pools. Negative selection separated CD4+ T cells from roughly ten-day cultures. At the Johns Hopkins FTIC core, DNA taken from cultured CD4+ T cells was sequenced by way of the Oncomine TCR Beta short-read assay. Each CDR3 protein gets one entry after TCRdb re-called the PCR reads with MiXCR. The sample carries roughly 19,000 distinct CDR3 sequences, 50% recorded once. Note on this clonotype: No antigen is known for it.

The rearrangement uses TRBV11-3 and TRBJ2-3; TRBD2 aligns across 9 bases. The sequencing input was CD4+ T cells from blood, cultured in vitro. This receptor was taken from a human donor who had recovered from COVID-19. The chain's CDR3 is CASSRTTLSGSADTQYF. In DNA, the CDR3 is TGTGCCAGCAGCCGAACAACCCTTAGCGGGAGCGCAGATACGCAGTATTTT.